This T cell receptor beta chain was documented in a study of cytotoxic CD8 clonotypes in ibrutinib-treated CLL. Study background: Response was recorded as partial in 25 or so patients and complete in 2; at median approximately 63 months, approximately 15 remained remitted and some twelve had progressed. Averaging across samples gave about 230,000 productive templates and about 94,000 productive rearrangements. Regarding the study as a whole: While tracking circulating CD8+ T-cell counts, baseline clonality exceeded that of age-matched healthy donors.

Points on this clone: The target antigen is unknown.

The intended depth for sequencing was 1 in 200,000 to 1 in 1 million T cells. The method was immunoSEQ multiplex PCR; TCRdb's version includes in-frame clones alone and lacks a portion of them. Of 300,000 or so clones listed, roughly 70% were seen once; the top ten hold around 6.6%. Germline V gene data show CDR1 as LNHDA and CDR2 as SQIVND (reference sequence). The CDR3 sequence is 13 residues long. The V gene lost 1 base and the J gene lost 6 bases, with 10 bases spanning the gap. The chain uses TRBV19 and TRBJ2-7; possible D gene TRBD1, 5 bases. This TCR was sampled from a human donor with chronic lymphocytic leukemia. The specimen comprised PBMCs, sampled after 36 months of ibrutinib treatment. The CDR3 protein is CASSIVWGFEQYF. The CDR3, as DNA: TGTGCCAGTAGTATAGTTTGGGGCTTCGAGCAGTACTTC. The full variable domain, completed using reference TRBV19 and TRBJ2-7, is DGGITQSPKYLFRKEGQNVTLSCEQNLNHDAMYWYRQDPGQGLRLIYYSQIVNDFQKGDIAEGYSVSREKKESFPLTVTSAQKNPTAFYLCASSIVWGFEQYFGPGTRLTVT.